This T cell receptor beta chain was obtained from a study of early T cells in non-severe SARS-CoV-2 infection. Study in general: The authors sequenced bulk RNA from unsorted whole blood, leaving chains unpaired. Study observations and caveats: Anti-spike CD8 responses were favored in VDJdb matching, and private and CD4 specificities were missed.

To note about this clonotype: Its antigen remains unidentified.

Individual cDNA molecules received unique molecular identifiers during library preparation. TCRdb recomputed calls from the 5' RACE reads with MiXCR, one row per CDR3 protein. The sample consists of around 44,000 distinct CDR3 sequences, about 6.5% of them appearing once. This CDR3 contains 17 residues. Germline V gene sequence: CDR1 DFQATT, CDR2 SNEGSKA (reference sequence). J gave up 0 bases and V 1 base, and 9 bases lay outside the gene matches. The specimen comprised whole blood, sampled at baseline. The J gene is TRBJ2-1, the V gene TRBV20-1, with 7 positions matching TRBD2. This TCR derives from an adult who was a healthcare worker with PCR-confirmed SARS-CoV-2 infection or an uninfected control (not recorded which). CDR3 sequence reads: CSARGLAEVSSYNEQFF. CDR3 sequence (DNA): TGCAGTGCTAGAGGGCTAGCGGAGGTGAGCTCCTACAATGAGCAGTTCTTC.